The present T cell receptor (beta chain) was sequenced within a study of OX40 agonist ivuxolimab in advanced cancers. Study-level information: The study enrolled dose-escalation patients with hepatocellular carcinoma, melanoma, renal cell or head and neck cancer.

On this clone: Its specificity is not known. This sample also contains other DNA sequences that code for the same CDR3.

Overall study results and limits: Antigen specificity was not determined for the expanded peripheral T cells.

CDR1 and CDR2 (germline): SGHTA, FQGNSA. The V gene lost 4 bases and the J gene lost 1 base, with 8 bases spanning the gap. The CDR3 sequence is 13 residues long. This table comes from immunoSEQ multiplex PCR, and its TCRdb copy is limited to in-frame clones, with some not included. The sample shows about 53,000 clones, about 88% of them seen only once. The specimen comprised CD4+ or CD8+ T cells sorted from blood, sampled in a trial of the OX40 agonist ivuxolimab. This chain joins TRBV7-2 and TRBJ2-7; a weak D match, TRBD1 (5 bases). The source of this sequence is an adult with an advanced solid tumor such as melanoma, head and neck, liver or kidney cancer. The chain's CDR3 is CASSYRQSYEQYF. In DNA, the CDR3 is TGTGCCAGCAGCTACCGACAGTCCTACGAGCAGTACTTC.